Presented here are 30 T cell receptor beta chains from one specimen sequenced in a study of Tregs in tolerant kidney transplant recipients. Libraries were prepared by immunoSEQ multiplex PCR; TCRdb keeps only in-frame clonotypes and omits some of them. The sample holds tens of thousands of clones, 84% seen once. Sequences were obtained from CD4+ T cells from blood. These receptors all come from a human donor in good health.

This chain connects TRBV6-1 to TRBJ2-1; TRBD2 agrees at 13 bases. There are 18 residues in the CDR3. The germline CDR1 and CDR2 sequences are MNHNS and SASEGT. V was pared by 3 bases and J by 1 base, with 6 bases of the junction left unmatched. CDR3 amino acids: CASSDKGLAGKSYNEQFF. CDR3 nucleotide sequence: TGTGCCAGCAGTGATAAGGGACTAGCGGGGAAGTCCTACAATGAGCAGTTCTTC.

This clone was seen a few times. V usage is TRBV9 and J usage is TRBJ2-2; D unresolved. The V and J ends lost 3 bases and 0 bases respectively, with 6 bases between them. Germline V gene sequence: CDR1 SGDLS, CDR2 YYNGEE. CDR3 length: 14 amino acids. The CDR3 bases are TGTGCCAGCAGCGCGAGTTCGAACACCGGGGAGCTGTTTTTT. It is translated as CASSASSNTGELFF.

The chain employs TRBV7-2 and TRBJ2-7; D remains ambiguous. The CDR3 runs to 13 residues. Trimming removed 2 bases from V and 2 bases from J, with 7 bases in between. Germline values: CDR1 SGHTA, CDR2 FQGNSA. CDR3 nucleotide sequence: TGTGCCAGCAGCTTAAGGCAGCCCTACGAGCAGTACTTC. As protein: CASSLRQPYEQYF.

The V gene is TRBV6-5, the J gene TRBJ1-5; the match to TRBD1 covers 8 bases. V lost 6 bases to trimming and J lost 0 bases; unmatched junction nucleotides: 1. Germline loops: CDR1 MNHEY, CDR2 SVGAGI. The CDR3 is made up of 14 amino acids. The CDR3 sequence is CASSRGLSNQPQHF. The CDR3 DNA follows: TGTGCCAGCAGCAGGGGGCTTAGCAATCAGCCCCAGCATTTT.

V is TRBV11-2 and J is TRBJ2-5, with TRBD1 matching 7 bases. This CDR3 contains 13 residues. Germline V lookup: CDR1 SGHAT, CDR2 FQNNGV. Unmatched junction bases numbered 5, after V lost 5 bases and J lost 5 bases. CDR3 in amino acids: CASSHTGVETQYF. CDR3 DNA sequence: TGTGCCAGCAGCCACACAGGGGTGGAGACCCAGTACTTC.

The chain couples TRBV27 to TRBJ2-6, with D possibly being TRBD1 (5 bases). V lost 5 bases and J 2 bases, leaving 13 bases between the germline ends. Germline CDR1 and CDR2: MNHEY and SMNVEV (reference sequence). The CDR3 is 16 residues long. The CDR3 region is CASSIRVGTGANVLTF. CDR3 nucleotide sequence: TGTGCCAGCAGTATCAGGGTGGGGACTGGGGCCAACGTCCTGACTTTC.

This clone was found a few times. The genes are TRBV4-1 and TRBJ1-3; D call uncertain. The CDR3 length is 15 residues. V gave up 5 bases and J gave up 0 bases, with 11 bases separating them. In germline, CDR1 is MGHRA, CDR2 YSYEKL. CDR3 sequence reads: CASSADTYSGNTIYF. The CDR3 bases are TGCGCCAGCAGCGCGGATACCTACTCTGGAAACACCATATATTTT.

The V and J genes are TRBV18 and TRBJ1-2; 8 nucleotides match TRBD1. Germline assignment: CDR1 KGHSH and CDR2 LQKENI. The V segment lost 0 bases and the J segment 4 bases; nucleotides outside the gene matches: 4. The CDR3 is 15 amino acids. The CDR3 nucleotides read TGTGCCAGCTCACCACCGCTACAGGGGGGCTATGGCTACACCTTC. Residues: CASSPPLQGGYGYTF. The full variable domain, completed using reference TRBV18 and TRBJ1-2, is NAGVMQNPRHLVRRRGQEARLRCSPMKGHSHVYWYRQLPEEGLKFMVYLQKENIIDESGMPKERFSAEFPKEGPSILRIQQVVRGDSAAYFCASSPPLQGGYGYTFGSGTRLTVV.

This chain connects TRBV2 to TRBJ2-5, with 8 bases fitting TRBD2. The CDR3 runs to 13 residues. V was clipped by 11 bases and J by 5 bases; unmatched bases: 10. Germline V CDR1 and CDR2: SNHLY, FYNNEI. The CDR3 DNA sequence: TGTGCCTCTCAAGGTCGGGAGGGGGAGACCCAGTACTTC. It specifies CASQGREGETQYF. The full variable domain, in which reference TRBV2 and TRBJ2-5 provide the parts outside the CDR3, is EPEVTQTPSHQVTQMGQEVILRCVPISNHLYFYWYRQILGQKVEFLVSFYNNEISEKSEIFDDQFSVERPDGSNFTLKIRSTKLEDSAMYFCASQGREGETQYFGPGTRLLVL.

The rearrangement links TRBV5-1 to TRBJ2-3; no clear D. Germline V CDR1 and CDR2: SGHRS, YFSETQ. The CDR3 consists of 13 residues. The V and J ends lost 4 bases and 6 bases respectively, with 12 bases between them. The CDR3 DNA reads as TGCGCCAGCAGCGGGCTTGCTCCGGATACGCAGTATTTT. Translation: CASSGLAPDTQYF.

The chain couples TRBV9 to TRBJ2-1; weak D call: TRBD1 (6 bases). The germline CDR1 and CDR2 sequences are SGDLS and YYNGEE. The CDR3 runs 15 residues. The V and J ends lost 0 bases and 9 bases respectively, with 16 bases between them. CDR3 in DNA: TGTGCCAGCAGCGTAGGTTCCTTTGGGGGCAGTGAGCAGTTCTTC. It translates to CASSVGSFGGSEQFF.

The rearrangement links TRBV7-2 to TRBJ2-7, with TRBD2 matching 7 bases. The CDR3 consists of 15 residues. The germline V gene encodes CDR1 SGHTA and CDR2 FQGNSA. Unmatched junction bases numbered 10, after V lost 4 bases and J lost 4 bases. CDR3 DNA: TGTGCCAGCAGCTCCCTAGCGGTTGTCCCGTACGAGCAGTACTTC. Its translation: CASSSLAVVPYEQYF.

The V and J genes are TRBV27 and TRBJ2-1; D is perhaps TRBD1 (6 bases). Trimming left V 4 bases short and J 2 bases short, with 24 bases between. From germline, CDR1 is MNHEY and CDR2 SMNVEV (reference sequence). The length of the CDR3 is 19 residues. CDR3 in amino acids: CASSSTARRREGAYNEQFF. The CDR3 DNA is TGTGCCAGCAGTTCCACCGCACGACGACGAGAGGGGGCCTACAATGAGCAGTTCTTC.

The V call is TRBV29-1, the J call TRBJ2-5; D is perhaps TRBD1 (6 bases). CDR3 length: 17 amino acids. Germline V lookup: CDR1 SQVTM, CDR2 ANQGSEA. Trimming cost V 0 bases and J 1 base, with 18 bases left between them. The CDR3 DNA reads as TGCAGCGTTGAAGATCCTCGCCTTACAGGGAGCCAAGAGACCCAGTACTTC. This gives the protein CSVEDPRLTGSQETQYF.

The V call is TRBV9, the J call TRBJ2-5; 7 bases are shared with TRBD2. J was trimmed by 5 bases and V by 3 bases; bases with no gene match: 7. This CDR3 is 14 amino acids long. Per the germline V gene, CDR1 is SGDLS and CDR2 is YYNGEE. Here the CDR3 DNA reads TGTGCCAGCAGCGGGAGGGCGGGGGAGGAGACCCAGTACTTC. Translated: CASSGRAGEETQYF.

This sequence joins TRBV19 and TRBJ1-1, with D possibly matching TRBD1 (6 bases). The germline CDR1 and CDR2 sequences are LNHDA and SQIVND (reference sequence). The V end lost 5 bases, the J end lost 1 base, and 8 bases lay between the germline ends. This CDR3 spans 13 amino acids. CDR3 region: CASSQQGNTEAFF. The CDR3 DNA reads as TGTGCCAGTAGTCAACAGGGGAACACTGAAGCTTTCTTT.

This sequence joins TRBV19 and TRBJ2-3; 9 bases align to TRBD1. Germline-derived CDR1 and CDR2 are LNHDA and SQIVND (reference sequence). The CDR3 runs to 15 residues. V lost 5 bases and J lost 4; bases outside the gene matches: 7. The CDR3 protein is CASSLQGARPDTQYF. CDR3 nucleotide sequence: TGTGCCAGTAGTCTACAGGGGGCCCGCCCAGATACGCAGTATTTT.

This rearrangement joins TRBV29-1 to TRBJ2-1; D uncertain. Germline V CDR1 and CDR2: SQVTM, ANQGSEA. CDR3 length: 14 residues. The V end lost 7 bases, the J end lost 6 bases, and 19 bases lay between the germline ends. CDR3 nucleotides: TGCAGCGGACATGAGACCAACTCCCTCAATGAGCAGTTCTTC. It specifies CSGHETNSLNEQFF.

Turning to this clone: Other DNA sequences in the sample encode the same CDR3. The chain carries TRBV6-5 and TRBJ2-3; no definite D call. V was trimmed by 4 bases and J by 5 bases, leaving 4 bases between them. Per the germline V gene, CDR1 is MNHEY and CDR2 is SVGAGI. The CDR3 has 11 amino acids. As DNA, the CDR3 is TGTGCCAGCAGTTGGGGAGATACGCAGTATTTT. It codes for CASSWGDTQYF.

This sequence joins TRBV19 and TRBJ1-5; D possibly corresponds to TRBD1 (5 bases). V lost 0 bases to trimming and J lost 6 bases, with 18 bases between them. Germline V CDR1 and CDR2: LNHDA, SQIVND (reference sequence). CDR3 length equals 17 residues. The CDR3 sequence: CASSIDARAFPGQPQHF. The DNA of the CDR3 is TGTGCCAGTAGTATAGATGCCAGGGCATTCCCTGGTCAGCCCCAGCATTTT.

This clone turned up a few times. V gene TRBV28 combines with J gene TRBJ1-2; D ambiguous. The CDR3 runs to 12 residues. The germline V gene has CDR1 MDHEN and CDR2 SYDVKM. The V end was cut by 4 bases, the J end by 7 bases, with 10 bases between. The CDR3 DNA follows: TGTGCCAGCAGTTCTCCGACCGGTGGCTACACCTTC. Amino acid sequence: CASSSPTGGYTF.

The V gene is TRBV7-8, the J gene TRBJ2-7; no firm D call. V was clipped by 5 bases and J by 1 base, with 6 bases between them. CDR3 length equals 12 residues. CDR1 SGHVS and CDR2 FQNEAQ come from the germline V gene. The CDR3 here is CASSPTSYEQYF. DNA for the CDR3: TGTGCCAGCAGCCCAACTTCCTACGAGCAGTACTTC.

The chain couples TRBV5-1 to TRBJ2-7, with 15 nucleotides matching TRBD2. J lost 0 bases, V lost 3 bases, and 1 base had no gene match. In germline, CDR1 is SGHRS, CDR2 YFSETQ. This CDR3 contains 16 residues. CDR3 in amino acids: CASSWGLAGGSYEQYF. Written as DNA, the CDR3 is TGCGCCAGCAGCTGGGGACTAGCGGGAGGCTCCTACGAGCAGTACTTC.

The chain couples TRBV6-5 to TRBJ1-2; D is perhaps TRBD1 (6 bases). This CDR3 is 14 amino acids long. The V gene's germline CDR1 is MNHEY and CDR2 SVGAGI. V gave up 5 bases and J gave up 5 bases, with 15 bases separating them. The DNA for the CDR3 is TGTGCCAGCAGTCGTGCAGGGGTTTGGTATGGCTACACCTTC. It codes for CASSRAGVWYGYTF.

The V gene is TRBV5-1, the J gene TRBJ2-1; TRBD1 matches 12 bases. The J segment lost 9 bases and the V segment lost 0 bases, leaving 4 bases of the junction unmatched. The CDR3 has 15 residues. Germline V gene data show CDR1 as SGHRS and CDR2 as YFSETQ. CDR3 nucleotide sequence: TGCGCCAGCAGCTTGGCGGGACAGGGGGCGACTGAGCAGTTCTTC. Protein product: CASSLAGQGATEQFF.

Only one count was recorded for this clone. The chain is built from TRBV23-1 and TRBJ1-2; tentative D call: TRBD1 (6 bases). TRBV23-1 is labeled an ORF, and its function is uncertain. The CDR3 sequence is 16 residues long. V dropped 0 bases and J dropped 8 bases, with 19 bases sitting between them. The CDR3 region has the DNA TGCGCCAGCAGTCAATCGGGTCAGGACGGGGGCGTGGGCTACACCTTC. Amino acids: CASSQSGQDGGVGYTF.

The chain carries TRBV19 and TRBJ1-1; D is uncertain. Looked up from germline, CDR1 is LNHDA and CDR2 is SQIVND (reference sequence). The CDR3 runs 14 residues. The ends were cut back, 3 bases at V and 3 bases at J, with 11 bases in the middle. CDR3 amino acids: CASSIPGEDTEAFF. The DNA for the CDR3 is TGTGCCAGTAGTATTCCCGGGGAAGACACTGAAGCTTTCTTT.

The rearrangement uses TRBV5-4 and TRBJ2-3; 10 bases line up with TRBD1. Trimming cost V 1 base and J 4 bases; bases outside gene matches: 9. Germline CDR1 and CDR2: SGHNT and YYREEE (reference sequence). The CDR3 consists of 17 residues. In DNA form, the CDR3 reads TGTGCCAGCAGCTTGCCACTTCCGGGACAGGGGTCAGATACGCAGTATTTT. Translation gives CASSLPLPGQGSDTQYF.

The genes are TRBV4-3 and TRBJ2-2; 10 bases match TRBD2. Germline CDR1 reads LGHNA; CDR2 reads YSLEER. The J segment lost 2 bases and the V segment lost 2 bases, leaving 5 bases of the junction unmatched. This CDR3 contains 17 residues. CDR3: CASSQHLAGANTGELFF. The CDR3 DNA reads TGCGCCAGCAGCCAACACCTAGCGGGGGCAAACACCGGGGAGCTGTTTTTT.

The chain recombines TRBV6-7 with TRBJ2-7; possible D gene TRBD1, 7 bases. TRBV6-7 is an ORF, with its function uncertain. CDR3 length: 15 residues. V was shortened by 8 bases and J by 7 bases, with 24 bases between the two germline ends. The chain's CDR3 is CASLGGGAWAGEQYF. Written as DNA, the CDR3 is TGTGCCAGCCTCGGAGGGGGCGCGTGGGCGGGGGAGCAGTACTTC.